This T cell receptor beta chain was identified in a study of OX40 agonist ivuxolimab in advanced cancers. The overall study: Three patients responded partially, comprising one with hepatocellular carcinoma and two with cutaneous melanoma.

Here immunoSEQ multiplex PCR was the method, and the copy in TCRdb shows in-frame clones only, minus some. The table has just over 95,000 clones, 85% to 90% seen once. The CDR3 covers 12 residues. Trimming at V came to 3 bases and at J to 11 bases, leaving 5 bases not matched to a gene. Germline CDR1 MDHEN, CDR2 SYDVKM. The clonotype originates from an adult with an advanced solid tumor such as melanoma, head and neck, liver or kidney cancer. This chain connects TRBV28 to TRBJ2-3, with 7 bases fitting TRBD2. The sample was CD4+ or CD8+ T cells sorted from blood, taken in a trial of the OX40 agonist ivuxolimab. The CDR3: CASSFSRGRQYF. The CDR3 nucleotides are TGTGCCAGCAGTTTTTCTCGCGGGAGGCAGTATTTT.